One sample yielded the 25 T cell receptor beta chains listed below, sequenced in a study of CD8 T cells in ankylosing spondylitis. The study's findings and limits: A TCR beta motif of about 8 highly homologous variants seemed to mark ankylosing spondylitis blood.

These receptors' targets are unknown. MiXCR, run by TCRdb on the 5' RACE reads, gives a single entry per CDR3 protein. Of hundreds of thousands of distinct CDR3 sequences in the sample, over 15% were seen once. The sequenced sample was blood, either unsorted or a sorted T cell fraction (not recorded which). Receptors were obtained from a male donor with ankylosing spondylitis.

This clonotype has more than one count but fewer than ten. The genes are TRBV10-3 and TRBJ2-7, with D perhaps matching TRBD1 (6 bases). The V and J ends lost 6 bases and 1 base respectively, with 7 bases between them. Looked up from germline, CDR1 is ENHRY and CDR2 is SYGVKD. The CDR3 contains 12 residues. CDR3 amino acids: CAISGQSYEQYF. CDR3 nucleotide sequence: TGTGCCATCAGCGGACAGTCCTACGAGCAGTACTTC.

This clonotype appeared a few times. The V gene is TRBV5-1, the J gene TRBJ1-2, with 8 bases lining up with TRBD1. The junction had 8 bases not matched to a gene; V was cut back by 4 bases and J by 3 bases. From germline, CDR1 is SGHRS and CDR2 YFSETQ. The CDR3 loop spans 15 amino acids. CDR3 residues: CASSRRPGQDYGYTF. The CDR3 nucleotides are TGCGCCAGCAGCCGACGTCCGGGACAGGACTATGGCTACACCTTC.

J is TRBJ2-7 and V is TRBV20-1; either TRBD1 or TRBD2 may supply D (5 bases each). This CDR3 is built from 12 residues. V shed 5 bases and J shed 7 bases, with 15 bases lying between them. Germline V gives CDR1 DFQATT, CDR2 SNEGSKA (reference sequence). The CDR3 protein is CSAGGSGWEQYF. The CDR3 DNA reads as TGCAGTGCTGGGGGTTCGGGGTGGGAGCAGTACTTC.

The chain joins TRBV10-3 to TRBJ2-1; D unclear. The CDR3 spans 13 residues. The V end was cut by 3 bases, the J end by 8 bases, with 11 bases between. Germline V gene data show CDR1 as ENHRY and CDR2 as SYGVKD. CDR3 DNA sequence: TGTGCCATCAGTGAAAACCCTAGGGATGAGCAGTTCTTC. The encoded protein is CAISENPRDEQFF.

This clonotype was counted a few times. The gene calls are TRBV7-2 and TRBJ2-3; the D is unclear. CDR1 is SGHTA, CDR2 FQGNSA, per germline. The V end lost 5 bases, the J end lost 10 bases, and 13 bases lay between the germline ends. The CDR3 totals 12 residues. For the CDR3, the DNA is TGTGCCAGCAGCCCCATCGGTCCAGCGCAGTATTTT. Protein product: CASSPIGPAQYF.

The rearrangement links TRBV12-3 or TRBV12-4 to TRBJ2-7; D might be TRBD1 (6 bases). The CDR3 consists of 14 residues. Trimming cost V 6 bases and J 0 bases, with 12 bases left between them. The CDR3, as DNA: TGTGCCAGCAGACCGGGACACAGCTCCTACGAGCAGTACTTC. Its translation: CASRPGHSSYEQYF.

This clonotype was seen only a few times. V usage is TRBV14 and J usage is TRBJ1-1; the match to TRBD1 covers 7 bases. The ends lost 4 bases at V and 3 bases at J; junction bases unmatched: 5. CDR3 length: 14 amino acids. Per germline, CDR1 SGHDN and CDR2 FVKESK. The CDR3 region is CASSLPDRDTEAFF. For the CDR3, the DNA is TGTGCCAGCAGCCTTCCCGACAGGGACACTGAAGCTTTCTTT.

In this sample, this clonotype turned up a few times. The chain is built from TRBV11-2 and TRBJ2-3, with 13 bases fitting TRBD2. From germline, CDR1 is SGHAT and CDR2 FQNNGV. The CDR3 extends over 18 amino acids. The V gene end was trimmed by 5 bases and the J gene end by 5 bases; junction bases not matched to a gene: 13. CDR3 region: CASSPTILAGGLGDTQYF. In DNA form, the CDR3 reads TGTGCCAGCAGCCCTACTATACTAGCGGGAGGGCTTGGAGATACGCAGTATTTT.

V and J are TRBV20-1 and TRBJ2-7, with 16 bases identical to TRBD2. J was trimmed by 2 bases and V by 0 bases; bases with no gene match: 4. The CDR3 runs 17 residues. In germline, CDR1 is DFQATT, CDR2 SNEGSKA (reference sequence). This CDR3 reads CSARDPGTSGGAYEQYF. CDR3 bases: TGCAGTGCTAGAGATCCCGGGACTAGCGGGGGGGCCTACGAGCAGTACTTC.

Only a few counts were recorded for this clonotype. The V call is TRBV28, the J call TRBJ2-7, with a possible D match to TRBD1 (5 bases). This CDR3 is 12 amino acids long. Germline V lookup: CDR1 MDHEN, CDR2 SYDVKM. Trimming cost V 7 bases and J 2 bases, with 9 bases left between them. CDR3 coding DNA: TGTGCCAGCACGCAGGGCCCCTACGAGCAGTACTTC. It yields the protein CASTQGPYEQYF.

The chain joins TRBV5-1 to TRBJ1-2, with TRBD1 identical over 7 bases. Germline CDR1 reads SGHRS; CDR2 reads YFSETQ. V dropped 0 bases and J dropped 5; count of bases not matched to a gene: 7. The CDR3 extends over 15 amino acids. The chain's CDR3 is CASSLGSGTDYGYTF. The CDR3 nucleotides are TGCGCCAGCAGCTTGGGTTCAGGGACAGATTATGGCTACACCTTC.

The table lists this clonotype with a few counts. The chain couples TRBV20-1 to TRBJ1-3, with a possible D match to TRBD1 (6 bases). The V end was cut by 0 bases, the J end by 0 bases, with 6 bases between. This CDR3 has 14 amino acids. CDR1 is DFQATT and CDR2 is SNEGSKA in the germline V gene (reference sequence). CDR3 sequence: CSAREGGSGNTIYF. In DNA form, the CDR3 reads TGCAGTGCTAGAGAAGGGGGCTCTGGAAACACCATATATTTT.

This clonotype was counted at least ten times. The chain carries TRBV10-3 and TRBJ2-1; D is perhaps TRBD1 or TRBD2 (5 bases each). The CDR3 runs to 15 residues. Germline V gene data show CDR1 as ENHRY and CDR2 as SYGVKD. V gave up 4 bases and J gave up 2 bases, with 12 bases separating them. The CDR3 sequence: CAISVSREPYNEQFF. Written as DNA, the CDR3 is TGTGCCATCAGTGTCTCCAGGGAGCCCTACAATGAGCAGTTCTTC.

V gene TRBV6-1 combines with J gene TRBJ1-2; D is undetermined. The CDR3 totals 15 residues. CDR1 and CDR2 (germline): MNHNS, SASEGT. The germline V and J ends were trimmed by 5 bases and 4 bases, with 17 bases remaining between them. The chain's CDR3 is CASSIRPIGSYGYTF. The CDR3 bases are TGTGCCAGCAGTATCAGACCTATTGGGAGCTATGGCTACACCTTC.

This clonotype was seen a few times. The genes are TRBV6-1 and TRBJ1-1, with D hard to call. The CDR3 contains 13 residues. V was clipped by 7 bases and J by 5 bases, with 14 bases between them. Germline V lookup: CDR1 MNHNS, CDR2 SASEGT. The CDR3 spells CASTPLRDTEAFF. Written as DNA, the CDR3 is TGTGCCAGCACTCCTCTGCGCGATACTGAAGCTTTCTTT.

This clonotype was observed many times. The chain joins TRBV7-2 to TRBJ1-3; D is ambiguous. This CDR3 region has 16 residues. Germline values: CDR1 SGHTA, CDR2 FQGNSA. V lost 5 bases and J lost 1, with 15 bases in between. CDR3 coding DNA: TGTGCCAGCAGCCTCACTGGCCGAGGGTCTGGAAACACCATATATTTT. The encoded protein is CASSLTGRGSGNTIYF.

This chain connects TRBV3-1 to TRBJ2-3; TRBD2 agrees at 7 bases. CDR1 is LGHDT and CDR2 is YNNKEL in the germline V gene (reference sequence). V was clipped by 0 bases and J by 3 bases; unmatched bases: 9. This CDR3 comprises 17 residues. This CDR3 is CASSQEHRGDLTDTQYF. The CDR3 DNA follows: TGTGCCAGCAGCCAAGAGCACCGGGGGGACCTTACAGATACGCAGTATTTT.

CDR3 in amino acids: CASSLQGGGAYEQYF. CDR3 coding DNA: TGCGCCAGCAGCTTGCAGGGTGGTGGGGCATACGAGCAGTACTTC. This rearrangement joins TRBV5-1 to TRBJ2-7; D possibly corresponds to TRBD1 (5 bases). The CDR3 has 15 amino acids. The ends were cut back, 1 base at V and 4 bases at J, with 15 bases in the middle. Germline CDR1 is SGHRS and CDR2 is YFSETQ.

This chain uses TRBV23-1 with TRBJ2-3; D possibly corresponds to TRBD1 (6 bases). TRBV23-1 is noted as an ORF with a role that remains uncertain. The CDR3 contains 15 residues. V was pared by 8 bases and J by 6 bases, with 21 bases between. CDR3 residues: CASSRGSLGCDTQYF. The CDR3 bases are TGCGCCAGCTCCAGGGGATCGTTGGGGTGTGATACGCAGTATTTT.

This clonotype was observed many times. The chain couples TRBV12-3 or TRBV12-4 to TRBJ2-1; the D gene is possibly TRBD1 (6 bases). Trimming shortened V by 3 bases and J by 4 bases, and 7 bases separated the two germline ends. This CDR3 contains 13 residues. CDR3 residues: CASSLQGYNEQFF. The CDR3, as DNA: TGTGCCAGCAGTTTGCAGGGGTACAATGAGCAGTTCTTC.

This clonotype showed up just a few times. The chain's CDR3 is CASSLGGTSGYEQYF. CDR3 in DNA: TGTGCCAGCAGCTTAGGTGGGACTAGCGGTTACGAGCAGTACTTC. The rearrangement joins TRBV7-2 to TRBJ2-7; TRBD2 aligns across 11 bases. Germline loops: CDR1 SGHTA, CDR2 FQGNSA. This CDR3 has 15 residues. The J segment lost 4 bases and the V segment lost 1 base, leaving 3 bases of the junction unmatched.

This clonotype was counted only a few times. The chain links TRBV28 to TRBJ2-1, with TRBD2 matching over 8 bases. The CDR3 spans 15 residues. In germline, CDR1 is MDHEN, CDR2 SYDVKM. J lost 3 bases, V lost 8 bases, and 9 bases had no gene match. This chain's CDR3 is CASSLISGNYNEQFF. As DNA, the CDR3 is TGTGCCAGCTCCCTGATTAGCGGGAACTACAATGAGCAGTTCTTC. Full variable domain (missing parts from reference TRBV28 and TRBJ2-1): DVKVTQSSRYLVKRTGEKVFLECVQDMDHENMFWYRQDPGLGLRLIYFSYDVKMKEKGDIPEGYSVSREKKERFSLILESASTNQTSMYLCASSLISGNYNEQFFGPGTRLTVL.

The chain couples TRBV5-1 to TRBJ2-2, with TRBD1 identical over 7 bases. Germline loops: CDR1 SGHRS, CDR2 YFSETQ. CDR3 length: 14 residues. The trim removed 4 bases at V and 4 bases at J, leaving 4 bases unmatched. CDR3 sequence: CASSGGQFTGELFF. Here the CDR3 DNA reads TGCGCCAGCAGCGGGGGACAGTTCACCGGGGAGCTGTTTTTT.

The count of this clonotype is one. V usage is TRBV4-1 and J usage is TRBJ1-2; the match to TRBD1 covers 7 bases. CDR1 is MGHRA and CDR2 is YSYEKL in the germline V gene. The CDR3 has 19 residues. The V gene end was trimmed by 1 base and the J gene end by 2 bases; junction bases not matched to a gene: 16. In nucleotides, the CDR3 is TGCGCCAGCAGCCAAGGTCCTGGGACAGTCAGTGCTTTGAACTATGGCTACACCTTC. It encodes CASSQGPGTVSALNYGYTF.

This clonotype was observed a handful of times. The chain uses TRBV7-8 and TRBJ2-1; the match to TRBD1 covers 7 bases. The CDR3 spans 17 residues. J gave up 3 bases and V 3 bases, and 11 bases lay outside the gene matches. Germline V lookup: CDR1 SGHVS, CDR2 FQNEAQ. The CDR3 DNA sequence: TGTGCCAGCAGCTTCCAACCCGGGACAGTGAACTACAATGAGCAGTTCTTC. This encodes CASSFQPGTVNYNEQFF.